This TCR beta chain was sequenced for a study of breast tumors, draining lymph nodes, adjacent tissues. Study-level results: Tumor TCR diversity was below lymph nodes but above nontumor tissue.

TCRdb called the multiplex PCR reads again in MiXCR, with one record for every CDR3 protein. Found here are about 140,000 distinct CDR3 sequences, approximately 20% of them singletons; the top ten hold just over 2.5%. CDR1 is LGHNA and CDR2 is YSLEER in the germline V gene. Trimming pared 0 bases from V and 0 bases from J, leaving 11 bases between. The CDR3 length is 16 residues. The lymph nodes were axillary draining lymph nodes from breast cancer patients. This clonotype has more than one count but fewer than ten. The target antigen is unknown. The clonotype comes from a female donor with breast cancer. Some clones in this sample may be carry-over from other donors' samples. The sample was axillary lymph node tissue. The rearrangement links TRBV4-3 to TRBJ1-2; no firm D call. The CDR3 region is CASSQDRADANYGYTF. The CDR3 DNA reads as TGCGCCAGCAGCCAAGATCGGGCGGATGCTAACTATGGCTACACCTTC.